The present T cell receptor beta chain was sequenced within a study of beta chain features in type 1 diabetes. CD45RO/CCR7/CD25/CD127/CD95/CD27 staining was used to isolate CD4+ naive, central memory, regulatory and stem cell-like memory cells by sorting. Reverse transcription of all isolated RNA meant that expressed TCRB transcripts were sequenced. Repertoires were generated with immunoSEQ multiplex PCR, while TCRdb's copy carries only in-frame clones and drops some. This sample has 400,000 to 550,000 clones; 10% to 12% occur once, and the top ten carry 0.04% to 0.05%. The sequence came from a woman between 18 and 30 years old in good health. The sequencing input was naive CD4+ T cells from blood.

The CDR3 sequence: CASSQAVFSGANVLTF. The CDR3 DNA reads TGTGCCAGCAGCCAGGCGGTGTTCTCTGGGGCCAACGTCCTGACTTTC. The chain carries TRBV14 and TRBJ2-6; D gene unclear. Germline V CDR1 and CDR2: SGHDN, FVKESK. V lost 3 bases and J lost 0, with 9 bases in between. The CDR3 sequence is 16 residues long.